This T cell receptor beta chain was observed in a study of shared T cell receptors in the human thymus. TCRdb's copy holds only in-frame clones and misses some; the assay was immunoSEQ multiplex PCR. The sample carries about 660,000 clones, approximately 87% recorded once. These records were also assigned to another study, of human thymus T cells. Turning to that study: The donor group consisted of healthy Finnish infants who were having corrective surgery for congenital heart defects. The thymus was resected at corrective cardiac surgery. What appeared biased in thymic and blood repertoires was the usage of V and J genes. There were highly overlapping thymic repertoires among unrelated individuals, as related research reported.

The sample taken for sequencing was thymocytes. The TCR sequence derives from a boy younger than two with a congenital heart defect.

CDR3 amino acids: CASSLRGKNTGELFF. DNA for the CDR3: TGTGCCAGCAGTTTACGGGGGAAGAACACCGGGGAGCTGTTTTTT. The chain employs TRBV28 and TRBJ2-2; tentatively, D is TRBD2 (6 bases). Germline CDR1 MDHEN, CDR2 SYDVKM. Between the trimmed V and J ends, which lost 2 bases and 1 base, there was a span of 8 bases. The CDR3 extends over 15 amino acids.